This TCR beta chain comes out of a study of regulatory T cells in long-lasting Graves disease. Background on the study: Graves' cases, newly diagnosed, had used antithyroid drugs under 3 months.

HTBI primers from iRepertoire and Arm-PCR of CDR3 regions yielded the TCR beta libraries. TCRdb re-derived calls from the multiplex PCR reads in MiXCR, one entry per CDR3 protein. The data show 400,000 to 650,000 distinct CDR3 sequences, with around 15% seen just once and around a quarter held by the top ten. Study-wide results and limits: Possibly, too few samples lowered accuracy.

From germline, CDR1 is ENHRY and CDR2 SYGVKD. This CDR3 spans 18 amino acids. Trimming removed 3 bases from V and 0 bases from J; junction bases left unmatched: 9. This clonotype was found many times. Its antigen is undetermined. The time point is: newly diagnosed GD, antithyroid drugs for less than 3 months. With RNA extracted from PBMCs as input, the TCR library was made. This sample also appeared in a second study, on T cells in Graves' hyperthyroidism and ophthalmopathy. That source notes: Graves' hyperthyroidism showing no ophthalmopathy progression within 18 months was considered stable.

The specimen was peripheral blood mononuclear cells (PBMCs), collected at new diagnosis, from a patient treated with antithyroid drugs. The chain carries TRBV10-3 and TRBJ2-3; 10 positions agree with TRBD2. The sequence came from a woman aged 35-65 years with Graves disease. Here the CDR3 reads CAISDLHKLAGSTDTQYF. The CDR3 region has the DNA TGTGCCATCAGTGACCTCCACAAACTAGCGGGAAGCACAGATACGCAGTATTTT.